Included here is one TCR beta chain sequence, with context. This sample stems from a study of graft-versus-host responses after intestinal transplantation. The V and J ends lost 6 bases and 2 bases respectively, with 13 bases between them. The CDR3 has 14 residues. Germline V gene lookup returns CDR1 WNHNN and CDR2 SYGVQD (reference sequence). TCRdb keeps only in-frame clones here, not all; method: immunoSEQ multiplex PCR. The sample holds 45,000 to 50,000 clones; approximately 92% are singletons and the top ten take 5% to 7%. The chain combines TRBV10-1 with TRBJ2-5; D tentatively fits TRBD1 or TRBD2 (5 bases each). The sequenced sample was PBMCs, obtained 786 days after a first intestinal transplant, on the day of a second. This receptor was obtained from a human patient who received an intestinal transplant, so some T cells may come from the graft donor. CDR3 sequence (DNA): TGCGCCAGCAGCCTGGGGACGGCTCAAGAGACCCAGTACTTC. It is translated as CASSLGTAQETQYF.